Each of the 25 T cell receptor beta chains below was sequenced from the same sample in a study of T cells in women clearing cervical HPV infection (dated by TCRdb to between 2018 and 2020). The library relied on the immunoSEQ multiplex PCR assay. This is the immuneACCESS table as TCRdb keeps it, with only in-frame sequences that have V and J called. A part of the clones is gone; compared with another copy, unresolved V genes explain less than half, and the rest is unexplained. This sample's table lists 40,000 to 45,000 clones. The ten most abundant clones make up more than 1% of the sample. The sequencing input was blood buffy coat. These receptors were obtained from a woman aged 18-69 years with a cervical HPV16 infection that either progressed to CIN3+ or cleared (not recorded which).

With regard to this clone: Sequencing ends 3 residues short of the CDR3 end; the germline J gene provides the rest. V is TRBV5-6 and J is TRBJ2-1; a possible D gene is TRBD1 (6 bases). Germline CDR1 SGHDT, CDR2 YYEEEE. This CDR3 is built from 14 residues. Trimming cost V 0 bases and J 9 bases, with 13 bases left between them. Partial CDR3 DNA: TGTGCCAGCAGCTTGGGCCTTGTGGGGGCTGAG. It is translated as CASSLGLVGAE. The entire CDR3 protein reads CASSLGLVGAEQFF.

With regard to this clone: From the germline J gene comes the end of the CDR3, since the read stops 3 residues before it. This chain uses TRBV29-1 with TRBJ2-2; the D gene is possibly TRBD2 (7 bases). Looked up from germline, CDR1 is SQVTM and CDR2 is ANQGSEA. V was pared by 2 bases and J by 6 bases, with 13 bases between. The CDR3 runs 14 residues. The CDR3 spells CSVEIGGASGELFF. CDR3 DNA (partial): TGCAGCGTTGAAATAGGGGGGGCATCCGGGGAG.

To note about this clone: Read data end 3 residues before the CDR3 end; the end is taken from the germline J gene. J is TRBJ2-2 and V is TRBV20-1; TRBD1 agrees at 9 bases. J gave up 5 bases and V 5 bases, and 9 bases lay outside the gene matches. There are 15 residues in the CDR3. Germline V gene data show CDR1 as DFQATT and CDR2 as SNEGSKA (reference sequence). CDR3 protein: CSALIQGAFTGELFF. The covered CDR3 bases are TGCAGTGCTCTCATACAGGGGGCTTTTACCGGGGAG.

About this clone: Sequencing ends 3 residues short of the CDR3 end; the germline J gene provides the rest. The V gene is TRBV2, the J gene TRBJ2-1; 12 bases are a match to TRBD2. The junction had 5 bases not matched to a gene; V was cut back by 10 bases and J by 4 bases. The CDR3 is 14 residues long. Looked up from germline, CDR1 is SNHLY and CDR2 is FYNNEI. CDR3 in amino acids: CATQGLAGYNEQFF. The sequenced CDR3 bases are TGTGCCACCCAAGGACTAGCGGGATACAATGAG.

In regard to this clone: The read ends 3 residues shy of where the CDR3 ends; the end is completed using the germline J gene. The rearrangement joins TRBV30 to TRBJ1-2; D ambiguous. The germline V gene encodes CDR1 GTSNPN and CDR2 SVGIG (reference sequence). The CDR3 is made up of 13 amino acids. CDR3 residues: CAWSVADPYDYTF. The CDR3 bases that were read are TGTGCCTGGAGTGTAGCGGACCCCTACGAC.

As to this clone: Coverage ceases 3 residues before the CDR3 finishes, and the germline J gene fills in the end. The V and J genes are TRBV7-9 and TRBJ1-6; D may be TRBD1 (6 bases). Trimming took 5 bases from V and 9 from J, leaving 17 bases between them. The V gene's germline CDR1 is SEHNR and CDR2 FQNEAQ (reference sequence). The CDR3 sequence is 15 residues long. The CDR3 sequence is CASSRTGFGGSPLHF. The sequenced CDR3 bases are TGTGCCAGCAGCCGAACAGGGTTTGGGGGTTCACCC.

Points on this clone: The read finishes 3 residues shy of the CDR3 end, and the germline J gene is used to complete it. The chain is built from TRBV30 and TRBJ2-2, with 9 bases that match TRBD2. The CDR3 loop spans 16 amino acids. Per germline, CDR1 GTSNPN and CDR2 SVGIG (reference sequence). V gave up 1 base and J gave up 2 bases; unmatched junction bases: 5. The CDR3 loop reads CAWSDPAGGNTGELFF. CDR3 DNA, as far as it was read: TGTGCCTGGAGTGACCCAGCGGGAGGCAACACCGGGGAG.

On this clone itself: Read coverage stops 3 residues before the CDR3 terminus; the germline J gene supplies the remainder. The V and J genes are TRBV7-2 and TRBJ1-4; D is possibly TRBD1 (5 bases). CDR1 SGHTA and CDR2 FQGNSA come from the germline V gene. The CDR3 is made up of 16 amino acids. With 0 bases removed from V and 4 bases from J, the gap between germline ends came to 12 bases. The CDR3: CASSLAGQGHNEKLFF. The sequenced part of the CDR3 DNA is TGTGCCAGCAGCTTAGCGGGGCAGGGCCATAATGAAAAA.

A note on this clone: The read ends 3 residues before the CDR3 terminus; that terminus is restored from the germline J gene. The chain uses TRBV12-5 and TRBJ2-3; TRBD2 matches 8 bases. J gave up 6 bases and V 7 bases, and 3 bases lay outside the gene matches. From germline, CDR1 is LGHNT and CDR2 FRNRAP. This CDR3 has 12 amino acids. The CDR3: CASVSGGDTQYF. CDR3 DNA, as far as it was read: TGTGCTAGTGTTTCGGGGGGGGATACG.

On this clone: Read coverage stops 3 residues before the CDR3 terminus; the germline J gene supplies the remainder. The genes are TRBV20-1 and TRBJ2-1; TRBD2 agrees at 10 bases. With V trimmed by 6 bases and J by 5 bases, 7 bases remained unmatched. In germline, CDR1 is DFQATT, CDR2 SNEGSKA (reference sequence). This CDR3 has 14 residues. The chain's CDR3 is CSAAGLAGDNEQFF. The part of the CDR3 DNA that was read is TGCAGTGCAGCGGGGCTAGCGGGAGACAATGAG.

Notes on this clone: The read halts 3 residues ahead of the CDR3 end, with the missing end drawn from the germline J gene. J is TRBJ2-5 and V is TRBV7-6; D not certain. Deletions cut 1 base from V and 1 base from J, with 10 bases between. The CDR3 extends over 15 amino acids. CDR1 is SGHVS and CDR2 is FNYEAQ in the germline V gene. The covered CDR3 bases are TGTGCCAGCAGCTTAGGAGAACTATCCCAAGAGACC. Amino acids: CASSLGELSQET. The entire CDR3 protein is CASSLGELSQETQYF.

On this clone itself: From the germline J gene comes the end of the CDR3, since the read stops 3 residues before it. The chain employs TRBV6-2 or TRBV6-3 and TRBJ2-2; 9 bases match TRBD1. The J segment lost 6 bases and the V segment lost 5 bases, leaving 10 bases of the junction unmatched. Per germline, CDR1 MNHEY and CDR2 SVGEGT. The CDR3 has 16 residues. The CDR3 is CASSRPTGGLSGELFF. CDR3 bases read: TGTGCCAGCAGTCGGCCTACAGGGGGCCTCTCCGGGGAG.

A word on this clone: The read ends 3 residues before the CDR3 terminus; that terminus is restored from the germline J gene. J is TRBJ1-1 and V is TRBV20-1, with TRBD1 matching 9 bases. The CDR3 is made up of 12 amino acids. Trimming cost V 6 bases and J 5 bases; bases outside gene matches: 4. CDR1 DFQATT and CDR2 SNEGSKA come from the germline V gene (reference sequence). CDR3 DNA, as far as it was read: TGCAGTGCCCAGGACAGGGGAACTGAA. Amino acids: CSAQDRGTE. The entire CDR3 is CSAQDRGTEAFF.

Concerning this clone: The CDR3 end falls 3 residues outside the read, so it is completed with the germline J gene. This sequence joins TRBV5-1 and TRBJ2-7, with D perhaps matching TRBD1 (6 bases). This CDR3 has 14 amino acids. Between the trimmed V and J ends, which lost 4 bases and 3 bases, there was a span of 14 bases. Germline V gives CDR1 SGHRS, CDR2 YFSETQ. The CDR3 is CASSPGQTHYEQYF. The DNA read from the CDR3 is TGCGCCAGCAGCCCCGGACAGACGCACTACGAG. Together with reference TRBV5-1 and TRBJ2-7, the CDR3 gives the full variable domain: KAGVTQTPRYLIKTRGQQVTLSCSPISGHRSVSWYQQTPGQGLQFLFEYFSETQRNKGNFPGRFSGRQFSNSRSEMNVSTLELGDSALYLCASSPGQTHYEQYFGPGTRLTVT.

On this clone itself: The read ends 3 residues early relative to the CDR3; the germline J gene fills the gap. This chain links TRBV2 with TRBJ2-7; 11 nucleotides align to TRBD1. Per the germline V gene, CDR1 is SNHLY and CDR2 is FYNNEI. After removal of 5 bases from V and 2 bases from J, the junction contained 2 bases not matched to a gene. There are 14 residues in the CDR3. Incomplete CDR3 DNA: TGTGCCAGCAGTCCGGGACAGGGGGCCTACGAG. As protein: CASSPGQGAYE. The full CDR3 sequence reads CASSPGQGAYEQYF.

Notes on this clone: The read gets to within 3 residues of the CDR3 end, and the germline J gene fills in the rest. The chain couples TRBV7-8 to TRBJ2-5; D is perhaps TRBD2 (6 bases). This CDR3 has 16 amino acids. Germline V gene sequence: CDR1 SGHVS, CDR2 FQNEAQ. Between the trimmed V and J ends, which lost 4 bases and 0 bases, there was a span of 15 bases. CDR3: CASSWFSGVYQETQYF. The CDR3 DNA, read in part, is TGTGCCAGCAGCTGGTTTAGCGGAGTTTACCAAGAGACC.

The CDR3 region is CSVEGHVLNTEAFF. The CDR3 bases that were read are TGCAGCGTTGAAGGACACGTTTTGAACACTGAA. The chain is built from TRBV29-1 and TRBJ1-1, with unresolved D. The read ends 3 residues before the CDR3 terminus; that terminus is restored from the germline J gene. With 1 base removed from V and 0 bases from J, the gap between germline ends came to 9 bases. This CDR3 has 14 amino acids. The V gene's germline CDR1 is SQVTM and CDR2 ANQGSEA.

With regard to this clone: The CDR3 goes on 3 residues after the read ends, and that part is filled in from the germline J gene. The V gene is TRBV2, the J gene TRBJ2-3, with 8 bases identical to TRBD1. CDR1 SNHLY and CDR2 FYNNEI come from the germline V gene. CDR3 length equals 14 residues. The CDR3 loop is CASNEGLDRGSQYF. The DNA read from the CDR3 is TGTGCCAGCAACGAGGGCCTCGACAGGGGCTCG.

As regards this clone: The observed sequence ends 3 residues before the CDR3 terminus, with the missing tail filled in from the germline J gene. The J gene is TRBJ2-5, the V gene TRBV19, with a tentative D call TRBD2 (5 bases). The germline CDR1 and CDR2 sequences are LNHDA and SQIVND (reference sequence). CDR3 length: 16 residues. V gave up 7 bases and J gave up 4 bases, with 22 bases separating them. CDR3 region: CASKRAARMSVETQYF. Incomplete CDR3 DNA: TGTGCCAGTAAGAGAGCGGCGAGGATGTCAGTAGAGACC.

The part of the CDR3 DNA that was read is TGCGCCAGCAGCTCCGCACAGGCCCGTCTCTACGAG. Its translation: CASSSAQARLYE. The complete CDR3 sequence is CASSSAQARLYEQYF. The V call is TRBV5-1, the J call TRBJ2-7; maybe TRBD1 (5 bases). The read stops 3 residues short of the end of the CDR3; the missing end is completed from the germline J gene. V was trimmed by 3 bases and J by 3 bases, leaving 16 bases between them. The CDR3 runs to 15 residues. The germline V gene has CDR1 SGHRS and CDR2 YFSETQ.

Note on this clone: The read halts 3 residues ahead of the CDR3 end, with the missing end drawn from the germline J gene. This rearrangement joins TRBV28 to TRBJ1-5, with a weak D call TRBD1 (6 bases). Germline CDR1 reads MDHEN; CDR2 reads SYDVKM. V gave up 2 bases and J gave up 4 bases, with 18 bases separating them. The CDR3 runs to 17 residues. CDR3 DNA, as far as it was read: TGTGCCAGCAGTTTACCACTCGGGGAGGGGGAGAATCAGCCC. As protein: CASSLPLGEGENQP. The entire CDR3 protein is CASSLPLGEGENQPQHF. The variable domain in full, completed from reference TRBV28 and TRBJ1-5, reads DVKVTQSSRYLVKRTGEKVFLECVQDMDHENMFWYRQDPGLGLRLIYFSYDVKMKEKGDIPEGYSVSREKKERFSLILESASTNQTSMYLCASSLPLGEGENQPQHFGDGTRLSIL.

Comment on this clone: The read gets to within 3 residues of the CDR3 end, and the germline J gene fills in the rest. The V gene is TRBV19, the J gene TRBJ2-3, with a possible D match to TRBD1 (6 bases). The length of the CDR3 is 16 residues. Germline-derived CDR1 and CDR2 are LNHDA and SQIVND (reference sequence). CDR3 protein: CASTGMGTGKQETQYF. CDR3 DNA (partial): TGTGCCAGTACGGGGATGGGAACAGGGAAGCAAGAGACG.

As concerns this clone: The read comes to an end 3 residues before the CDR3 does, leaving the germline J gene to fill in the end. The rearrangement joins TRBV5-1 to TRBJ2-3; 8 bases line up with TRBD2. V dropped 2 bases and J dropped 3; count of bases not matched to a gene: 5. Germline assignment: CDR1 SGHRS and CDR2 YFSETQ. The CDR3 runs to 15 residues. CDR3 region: CASSFARGGTDTQYF. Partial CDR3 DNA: TGCGCCAGCAGCTTCGCCCGCGGGGGGACAGATACG.

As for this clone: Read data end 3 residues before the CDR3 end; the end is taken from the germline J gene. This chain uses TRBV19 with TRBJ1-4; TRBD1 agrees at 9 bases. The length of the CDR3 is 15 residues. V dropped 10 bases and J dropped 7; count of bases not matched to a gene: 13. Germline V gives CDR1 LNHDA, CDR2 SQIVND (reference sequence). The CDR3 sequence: CATKLPGTGSEKLFF. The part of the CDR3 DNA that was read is TGTGCCACCAAACTCCCGGGGACAGGGAGTGAAAAA.

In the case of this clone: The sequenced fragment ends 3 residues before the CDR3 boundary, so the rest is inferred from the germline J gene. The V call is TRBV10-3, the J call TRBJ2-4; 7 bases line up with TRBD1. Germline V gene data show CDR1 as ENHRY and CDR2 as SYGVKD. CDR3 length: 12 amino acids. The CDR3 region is CAISEVTGNQYF. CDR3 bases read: TGTGCCATCAGTGAGGTGACAGGGAAT.